This T cell receptor beta chain appears in the sequencing data of a study of cytomegalovirus exposure and HLA in healthy donors. Study-wide findings and caveats: CMV antigen specificity was confirmed in vitro for a few CMV-associated chains.

The CDR3 consists of 14 residues. V lost 1 base to trimming and J lost 8 bases, with 11 bases between them. Germline loops: CDR1 MNHEY, CDR2 SVGAGI. Libraries were prepared by immunoSEQ multiplex PCR; TCRdb keeps only in-frame clonotypes and omits some of them. This table has about 120,000 clones, roughly nine tenths appearing once. A note on this clone: Its antigen remains unknown.

The V gene is TRBV6-5, the J gene TRBJ1-4, with D uncertain. Sequences were obtained from PBMCs. This TCR was recovered from a woman aged 18 to 35 in good health and CMV-seronegative. This CDR3 is CASSYYGGREKLFF. The DNA for the CDR3 is TGTGCCAGCAGTTACTACGGAGGAAGGGAAAAACTGTTTTTT.